The 9 T cell receptor beta chains reported below all come from one sample, sequenced in a study of blood T cell repertoires in COVID-19. Here immunoSEQ multiplex PCR was the method, and the copy in TCRdb shows in-frame clones only, minus some. The sample lists 100,000 to 150,000 clones; roughly 74% were seen once. The specimen sequenced was peripheral blood. The receptor set was obtained from a man at least 80 years old with COVID-19, enrolled during active disease.

The rearrangement uses TRBV5-4 and TRBJ2-7; tentative D call: TRBD2 (5 bases). V shed 0 bases and J shed 0 bases, with 10 bases lying between them. The CDR3 extends over 15 amino acids. Germline V gene lookup returns CDR1 SGHNT and CDR2 YYREEE (reference sequence). The CDR3 reads CASSLGSVSSYEQYF. CDR3 DNA: TGTGCCAGCAGCTTGGGTAGCGTGAGCTCCTACGAGCAGTACTTC.

In this sample, this clone turned up once. The V call is TRBV30, the J call TRBJ2-5; TRBD2 agrees at 10 bases. This CDR3 comprises 15 residues. Germline V gene sequence: CDR1 GTSNPN, CDR2 SVGIG (reference sequence). V shed 2 bases, J shed 5 bases, and the junction held 8 bases outside the gene matches. The DNA of the CDR3 is TGTGCCTGGAGTCCAGCGGGAGGGCCAGGGGAGACCCAGTACTTC. Its protein is CAWSPAGGPGETQYF.

V is TRBV5-4 and J is TRBJ2-7; no firm D call. CDR1 is SGHNT and CDR2 is YYREEE in the germline V gene (reference sequence). The V end lost 0 bases, the J end lost 2 bases, and 9 bases lay between the germline ends. The CDR3 is 14 amino acids. CDR3 loop: CASSLVAGAYEQYF. The DNA for the CDR3 is TGTGCCAGCAGCTTGGTGGCAGGTGCCTACGAGCAGTACTTC.

This chain joins TRBV29-1 and TRBJ1-4; TRBD1 is a possible D gene (5 bases). CDR1 and CDR2 from the germline V gene are SQVTM and ANQGSEA. Trimming took off 5 bases at V and 9 bases at J, with 10 bases between the two ends. The CDR3 length is 11 residues. The CDR3 DNA reads as TGCAGCGTTAAGGGGAAGAAAAAACTGTTTTTT. It encodes CSVKGKKKLFF.

V and J are TRBV7-2 and TRBJ2-6; D ambiguous. V was cut by 2 bases and J by 2 bases, with 7 bases left in between. Germline V gene lookup returns CDR1 SGHTA and CDR2 FQGNSA. The CDR3 has 15 amino acids. Here the CDR3 reads CASSLNNPGANVLTF. CDR3 bases: TGTGCCAGCAGCTTAAACAACCCTGGGGCCAACGTCCTGACTTTC.

In this sample, this clone turned up a few times. The chain uses TRBV10-3 and TRBJ2-2, with D hard to call. The germline V gene has CDR1 ENHRY and CDR2 SYGVKD. The CDR3 extends over 14 amino acids. V gave up 7 bases and J gave up 1 base, with 10 bases separating them. CDR3 sequence reads: CAINGARNTGELFF. DNA for the CDR3: TGTGCCATCAATGGAGCGAGGAACACCGGGGAGCTGTTTTTT.

The gene calls are TRBV9 and TRBJ2-7; a possible D gene is TRBD2 (6 bases). CDR1 and CDR2 from the germline V gene are SGDLS and YYNGEE. V was trimmed by 3 bases and J by 1 base, leaving 17 bases between them. The CDR3 has 16 amino acids. The DNA for the CDR3 is TGTGCCAGCAGCGCGGGCGGGGCCGTTGGTTCCTACGAGCAGTACTTC. This encodes CASSAGGAVGSYEQYF.

This clone is labeled as medium-sized (0.01 to 0.1%). The chain recombines TRBV18 with TRBJ1-1; D perhaps matches TRBD1 (5 bases). The CDR3 is 15 amino acids. V gave up 3 bases and J gave up 5 bases, with 16 bases separating them. Germline CDR1 KGHSH, CDR2 LQKENI. CDR3 sequence: CASSPWGGSVTEAFF. The CDR3 DNA is TGTGCCAGCTCACCTTGGGGGGGGTCCGTTACTGAAGCTTTCTTT. The complete variable domain, with remaining parts taken from reference TRBV18 and TRBJ1-1, reads NAGVMQNPRHLVRRRGQEARLRCSPMKGHSHVYWYRQLPEEGLKFMVYLQKENIIDESGMPKERFSAEFPKEGPSILRIQQVVRGDSAAYFCASSPWGGSVTEAFFGQGTRLTVV.

The chain combines TRBV5-1 with TRBJ2-7, with 9 nucleotides matching TRBD1. Germline trimming cut 5 bases from V and 4 bases from J; bases unmatched to any gene: 10. Per germline, CDR1 SGHRS and CDR2 YFSETQ. The CDR3 contains 15 residues. Here the CDR3 DNA reads TGCGCCAGCAGACCACTGGGGACAGGGCCTTACGAGCAGTACTTC. Translating it yields CASRPLGTGPYEQYF. Using reference TRBV5-1 and TRBJ2-7 for the parts outside the CDR3, the full variable domain is KAGVTQTPRYLIKTRGQQVTLSCSPISGHRSVSWYQQTPGQGLQFLFEYFSETQRNKGNFPGRFSGRQFSNSRSEMNVSTLELGDSALYLCASRPLGTGPYEQYFGPGTRLTVT.